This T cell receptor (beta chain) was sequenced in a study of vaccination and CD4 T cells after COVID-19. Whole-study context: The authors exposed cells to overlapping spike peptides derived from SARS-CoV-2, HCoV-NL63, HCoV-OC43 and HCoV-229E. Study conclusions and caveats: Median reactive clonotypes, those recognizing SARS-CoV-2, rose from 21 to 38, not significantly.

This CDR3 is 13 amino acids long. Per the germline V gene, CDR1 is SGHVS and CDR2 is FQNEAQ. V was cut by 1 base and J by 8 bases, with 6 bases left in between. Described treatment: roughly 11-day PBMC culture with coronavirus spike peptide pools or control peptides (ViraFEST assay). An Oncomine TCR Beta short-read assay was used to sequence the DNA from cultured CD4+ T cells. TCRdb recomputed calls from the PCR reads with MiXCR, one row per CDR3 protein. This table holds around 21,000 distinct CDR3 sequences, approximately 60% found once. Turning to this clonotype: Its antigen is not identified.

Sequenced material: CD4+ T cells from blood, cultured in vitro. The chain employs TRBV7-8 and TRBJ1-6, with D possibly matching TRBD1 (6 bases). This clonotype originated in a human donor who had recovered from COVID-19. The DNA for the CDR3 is TGTGCCAGCAGCTTAGAGGGGGATTCACCCCTCCACTTT. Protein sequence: CASSLEGDSPLHF.